Shown below are 9 T cell receptor beta chains from a single sample sequenced in a study of blood T cell repertoires in COVID-19. Clones were sequenced by immunoSEQ multiplex PCR, and TCRdb holds only the in-frame ones, with some missing. The sample contains some 150,000 clones, 75% to 90% of which appear only once. Sequencing was done on a sample of peripheral blood. These receptors were taken from a woman in her fifties or sixties with COVID-19, enrolled during active disease.

The V and J genes are TRBV6-6 and TRBJ2-7, with 12 bases lining up with TRBD2. Germline CDR1 is MNHNY and CDR2 is SVGAGI (reference sequence). V was clipped by 7 bases and J by 1 base; unmatched bases: 5. This CDR3 is 15 amino acids long. This CDR3 is CASNSGLAGSYEQYF. CDR3 nucleotide sequence: TGTGCCAGCAACTCAGGACTAGCGGGGTCCTACGAGCAGTACTTC.

V gene TRBV12-3 or TRBV12-4 combines with J gene TRBJ2-1; maybe TRBD2 (5 bases). The CDR3 extends over 12 amino acids. V gave up 3 bases and J gave up 10 bases, with 10 bases separating them. CDR3 DNA: TGTGCCAGCAGTTTTCTCTCGGGAGAGCAGTTCTTC. Amino acid sequence: CASSFLSGEQFF.

This clone was observed once. This sequence joins TRBV19 and TRBJ1-5, with unresolved D. Germline assignment: CDR1 LNHDA and CDR2 SQIVND (reference sequence). CDR3 length equals 13 residues. The V and J ends lost 5 bases and 3 bases respectively, with 8 bases between them. The CDR3 is CASSPVNNQPQHF. Here the CDR3 DNA reads TGTGCCAGTAGTCCGGTAAACAATCAGCCCCAGCATTTT. The entire variable domain, with the rest obtained from reference TRBV19 and TRBJ1-5, is as follows: DGGITQSPKYLFRKEGQNVTLSCEQNLNHDAMYWYRQDPGQGLRLIYYSQIVNDFQKGDIAEGYSVSREKKESFPLTVTSAQKNPTAFYLCASSPVNNQPQHFGDGTRLSIL.

For the CDR3, the DNA is TGTGCCAGCAGTGAAGAGCGGCTTCAGCCCCAGCATTTT. It translates to CASSEERLQPQHF. V and J are TRBV6-1 and TRBJ1-5; D uncertain. CDR3 length: 13 amino acids. Per germline, CDR1 MNHNS and CDR2 SASEGT. With 1 base removed from V and 6 bases from J, the gap between germline ends came to 7 bases.

V is TRBV5-6 and J is TRBJ2-7; D remains ambiguous. Germline V gives CDR1 SGHDT, CDR2 YYEEEE. The CDR3 runs 14 residues. Trimming removed 0 bases at V and 6 bases at J, with 13 bases between. CDR3 in amino acids: CASSLGASQLEQYF. Written as DNA, the CDR3 is TGTGCCAGCAGCTTGGGGGCCAGCCAGCTCGAGCAGTACTTC. Using reference TRBV5-6 and TRBJ2-7 for the parts outside the CDR3, the full variable domain is DAGVTQSPTHLIKTRGQQVTLRCSPKSGHDTVSWYQQALGQGPQFIFQYYEEEERQRGNFPDRFSGHQFPNYSSELNVNALLLGDSALYLCASSLGASQLEQYFGPGTRLTVT.

The chain uses TRBV6-5 and TRBJ1-5; TRBD1 agrees at 7 bases. This CDR3 contains 15 residues. Per the germline V gene, CDR1 is MNHEY and CDR2 is SVGAGI. Germline trimming cut 4 bases from V and 7 bases from J; bases unmatched to any gene: 10. CDR3 loop: CASSFDRDAGQPQHF. The CDR3 DNA sequence: TGTGCCAGCAGTTTTGACAGGGATGCAGGGCAGCCCCAGCATTTT.

The V and J genes are TRBV7-3 and TRBJ1-4; D unclear. In germline, CDR1 is SGHTA, CDR2 FQGTGA. Trimming removed 4 bases at V and 7 bases at J, with 10 bases between. The length of the CDR3 is 13 residues. Here the CDR3 reads CASSSRRGEKLFF. The CDR3 nucleotides are TGTGCCAGCAGCTCCCGGCGAGGTGAAAAACTGTTTTTT.

The rearrangement links TRBV6-2 or TRBV6-3 to TRBJ2-3; 8 bases fit TRBD1. J gave up 2 bases and V 5 bases, and 12 bases lay outside the gene matches. Germline V gene sequence: CDR1 MNHEY, CDR2 SVGEGT. This CDR3 region has 17 residues. The CDR3 DNA is TGTGCCAGCAGTGCCTCCCCCGAGACAGGGGTCACAGATACGCAGTATTTT. Protein sequence: CASSASPETGVTDTQYF.

The chain carries TRBV9 and TRBJ1-1, with 12 bases lining up with TRBD1. With V trimmed by 3 bases and J by 11 bases, 8 bases remained unmatched. Germline V gene data show CDR1 as SGDLS and CDR2 as YYNGEE. The length of the CDR3 is 14 residues. The CDR3 protein is CASSAGTGGELAFF. The CDR3 DNA follows: TGTGCCAGCAGCGCCGGGACAGGGGGCGAGTTGGCTTTCTTT. The complete variable domain, with remaining parts taken from reference TRBV9 and TRBJ1-1, reads DSGVTQTPKHLITATGQRVTLRCSPRSGDLSVYWYQQSLDQGLQFLIQYYNGEERAKGNILERFSAQQFPDLHSELNLSSLELGDSALYFCASSAGTGGELAFFGQGTRLTVV.